This T cell receptor beta chain appears in the sequencing data of a study of T cell responses to AZD1222 COVID-19 vaccine. Per germline, CDR1 SGHVS and CDR2 FQNEAQ. The CDR3 spans 15 residues. Trimming removed 3 bases from V and 1 base from J; junction bases left unmatched: 3. TCRdb's copy holds only in-frame clones and misses some; the assay was immunoSEQ multiplex PCR. This sample has around 140,000 clones; around nine tenths occur once, and the top ten carry over 1.5%. This TCR came from an adult in good health. The chain carries TRBV7-8 and TRBJ1-2; TRBD1 agrees at 9 bases. The sequenced sample was peripheral blood, obtained on day 0 of AZD1222 vaccination. The CDR3 loop reads CASSFDRGSNYGYTF. The CDR3, as DNA: TGTGCCAGCAGCTTTGACAGGGGGAGTAACTATGGCTACACCTTC.